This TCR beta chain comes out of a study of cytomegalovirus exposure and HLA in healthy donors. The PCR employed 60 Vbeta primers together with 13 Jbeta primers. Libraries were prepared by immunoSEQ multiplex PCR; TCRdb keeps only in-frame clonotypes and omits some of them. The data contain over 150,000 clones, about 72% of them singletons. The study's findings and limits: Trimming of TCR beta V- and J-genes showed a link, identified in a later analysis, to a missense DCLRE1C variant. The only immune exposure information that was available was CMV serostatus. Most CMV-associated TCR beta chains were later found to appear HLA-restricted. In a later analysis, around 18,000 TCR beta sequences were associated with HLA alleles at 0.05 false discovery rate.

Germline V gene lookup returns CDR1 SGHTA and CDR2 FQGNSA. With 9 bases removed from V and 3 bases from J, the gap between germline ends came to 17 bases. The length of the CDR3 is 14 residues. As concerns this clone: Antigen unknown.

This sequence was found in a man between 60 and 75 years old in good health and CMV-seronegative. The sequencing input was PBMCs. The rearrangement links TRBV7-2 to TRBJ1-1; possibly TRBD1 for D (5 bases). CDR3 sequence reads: CASLPQGGDTEAFF. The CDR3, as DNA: TGTGCCAGTTTACCCCAGGGTGGGGACACTGAAGCTTTCTTT.